These T cell receptor beta chains were read from a single sample in a study of CD8+CD57+ T cells in acquired aplastic anemia. MiXCR, applied by TCRdb to the reads, yields one record per CDR3 protein. The sample includes under 200,000 distinct CDR3 sequences, nearly 50% seen only once; the top ten take around 9.7%. Sequencing input: sorted CD4+, CD8+, or CD8+CD57+ T cells (not recorded which) from PBMCs. The receptors were gathered from a human donor with aplastic anemia. The CDR3 runs from the conserved cysteine through the conserved F or W. The D gene is left open where the match is weak. Rows may omit the clone size; those that give it use once, few, many or a size class.

j_gene,abundance,v_gene,d_gene,CDR3nt,CDR3aa
TRBJ2-7,many,TRBV27,.,TGTGCCAGCAGTTTAAAAGGACAGCCCTACGAGCAGTACTTC,CASSLKGQPYEQYF
TRBJ1-4,many,TRBV20-1,.,TGCAGCGCATCGACAGGCCTTAATGAAAAACTGTTTTTT,CSASTGLNEKLFF
TRBJ1-1,.,TRBV29-1,.,TGCAGCGTTCAACCCCATAAAGGTGAGGGGGTGAACACTGAAGCTTTCTTT,CSVQPHKGEGVNTEAFF
TRBJ2-1,many,TRBV15,.,TGTGCCACCAGCAGAGAACGGACTACCACGGGGGAGCAGTTCTTC,CATSRERTTTGEQFF
TRBJ2-1,few,TRBV20-1,.,TGCAGTGTGGATCCCGGGGCCACTGAGCAGTTCTTC,CSVDPGATEQFF
TRBJ2-1,few,TRBV5-1,TRBD2,TGCGCCAGCAGCCGTTCTAGCGGGAGGTTAGCCTCCAATGAGCAGTTCTTC,CASSRSSGRLASNEQFF
TRBJ2-2,.,TRBV5-1,TRBD2,TGCGCCAGCAGCGTTCGACTAGCGGGGGGCCGAGGCACCGGGGAGCTGTTTTTT,CASSVRLAGGRGTGELFF
TRBJ1-3,.,TRBV10-3,.,TGTGCCATCAGTGACAGGGCAACCTCTGGAAACACCATATATTTT,CAISDRATSGNTIYF
TRBJ2-1,many,TRBV20-1,.,TGCAGTGCTATTCTACCGGGGACCGGCTTTGAGCAGTTCTTC,CSAILPGTGFEQFF
TRBJ1-2,many,TRBV7-2,TRBD1,TGTGCCAGCAGCGAGGGGTGGGGGACAGGTGGCTACACCTTC,CASSEGWGTGGYTF
TRBJ1-1,.,TRBV20-1,.,TGCAGTGCTAGGATAGGGGACACTGAAGCTTTCTTT,CSARIGDTEAFF
TRBJ2-1,once,TRBV11-1,TRBD1,TGTACCAGCAGCAGGGGACAGGGAGTGATCAATGAGCAGTTCTTC,CTSSRGQGVINEQFF
TRBJ2-1,many,TRBV19,TRBD2,TGTGCCAGTAGTAGTACCGGGACTAGCGGGAATGAGCAGTTCTTC,CASSSTGTSGNEQFF
TRBJ2-5,many,TRBV7-9,TRBD2,TGTGCCAGCAGCTTTGGAGGACTAGACCCTCAAGAGACCCAGTACTTC,CASSFGGLDPQETQYF
TRBJ2-3,many,TRBV20-1,TRBD2,TGCAGTGCCCCAGTTCTAGCGGGGGGCACAGATACGCAGTATTTT,CSAPVLAGGTDTQYF
TRBJ2-1,.,TRBV29-1,.,TGCAGCGTCTTTAATAATGAGCAGTTCTTC,CSVFNNEQFF
TRBJ2-7,.,TRBV19,.,TGTGCCAGTAGTATAGCACAGGGTAGCTCCTACGAGCAGTACTTC,CASSIAQGSSYEQYF
TRBJ2-5,many,TRBV5-1,.,TGCGCCAGCAGCTTGTTTCAGCCTACACAAGAGACCCAGTACTTC,CASSLFQPTQETQYF
TRBJ1-2,.,TRBV29-1,TRBD1,TGCAGCGTGGGGGGACAGAGTAACTATGGCTACACCTTC,CSVGGQSNYGYTF
TRBJ2-7,.,TRBV19,.,TGTGCCAGTAGTATTGGGGACGGGACTTCCTACGAGCAGTACTTC,CASSIGDGTSYEQYF
TRBJ2-5,few,TRBV9,.,TGTGCCAGCAGCGTAGTTCCGGGAGTACAAGAGACCCAGTACTTC,CASSVVPGVQETQYF
TRBJ2-1,.,TRBV2,.,TGTGCCAGCAGTGGAAGGGCCAACAATGAGCAGTTCTTC,CASSGRANNEQFF
TRBJ1-5,.,TRBV6-5,.,TGTGCCAGCAGTTTGAGGCAGTCGAGGGATAGCAATCAGCCCCAGCATTTT,CASSLRQSRDSNQPQHF
TRBJ2-3,many,TRBV5-5,TRBD2,TGTGCCAGCAGTTCGACTAGCGGGAGCCCAGATACGCAGTATTTT,CASSSTSGSPDTQYF
TRBJ2-5,.,TRBV11-1,TRBD1,TGTGCCAGCAGCTCCCAAACCGGGACAGGAAGACAAGAGACCCAGTACTTC,CASSSQTGTGRQETQYF
TRBJ1-5,few,TRBV15,.,TGTGCCACCAGCAGAGATGGGGGGGTCGGTCAGCCCCAGCATTTT,CATSRDGGVGQPQHF
TRBJ2-7,.,TRBV19,.,TGTGCCAGTAGTATTATGGCGGATGCCTACGAGCAGTACTTC,CASSIMADAYEQYF
TRBJ2-7,many,TRBV7-2,TRBD1,TGTGCCAGCAGCCTTCAGACAGGGGAGCAGTACTTC,CASSLQTGEQYF
TRBJ2-7,few,TRBV2,.,TGTGCCAGCAGTGAGTCCTACGGGCAGTACTTC,CASSESYGQYF
TRBJ2-7,.,TRBV20-1,TRBD2,TGCAGTGCTAGGCGGGAGTCCTACGAGCAGTACTTC,CSARRESYEQYF
TRBJ2-5,many,TRBV5-1,.,TGCGCCAGCAAAGAAAACACAGGAGTCCAGGAGACCCAGTACTTC,CASKENTGVQETQYF
TRBJ2-5,.,TRBV24-1,TRBD1,TGTGCCACCAGTGATAGGGGACAGGGCGGTCGGGCCCTGTACTTC,CATSDRGQGGRALYF
TRBJ2-7,.,TRBV9,TRBD2,TGTGCCAGCAGCGCGGAGGCTGGGACTAGCGGGATGTACGAGCAGTACTTC,CASSAEAGTSGMYEQYF
TRBJ2-4,.,TRBV24-1,.,TGTGCCACCAGTGATTCGGGCCCTGGAGACATTCAGTACTTC,CATSDSGPGDIQYF
TRBJ1-6,.,TRBV30,.,TGTGCCTGGAGTCCATCCCCCGGGGTCGGGGATTCACCCCTCCACTTT,CAWSPSPGVGDSPLHF
TRBJ1-1,once,TRBV2,.,TGTGCCAGCACAGTGACGGGGAACACTGAAGCTTTCTTT,CASTVTGNTEAFF
TRBJ2-7,many,TRBV5-1,TRBD2,TGCGCCAGCAGCCCCCATAGCGGGGGGCGGTACGAGCAGTACTTC,CASSPHSGGRYEQYF
TRBJ2-3,.,TRBV24-1,TRBD1,TGTGCCACCAGTCGGACAGGGGAAACAGATACGCAGTATTTT,CATSRTGETDTQYF
TRBJ1-5,.,TRBV7-2,.,TGTGCCAGCAGCCCGACCCCCAATCAGCCCCAGCATTTT,CASSPTPNQPQHF
TRBJ1-2,many,TRBV7-9,TRBD1,TGTGCCAGCAGCTTCGGACAGGAATACTATGGCTACACCTTC,CASSFGQEYYGYTF
TRBJ2-7,.,TRBV24-1,.,TGTGCCACCAGTGATCGGGCCGGGACATATTCCTACGAGCAGTACTTC,CATSDRAGTYSYEQYF
TRBJ2-5,.,TRBV2,TRBD1,TGTGCCAGCGACTACAGGGGAGCGGTCCAAGAGACCCAGTACTTC,CASDYRGAVQETQYF
TRBJ2-2,few,TRBV24-1,TRBD2,TGTGCCACCAGTGACCCTACAGCGGGAGGCAGCACCGGGGAGCTGTTTTTT,CATSDPTAGGSTGELFF
TRBJ2-7,.,TRBV15,.,TGTGCCACCAGCGTCCACAGGGGACTCGAGCAGTACTTC,CATSVHRGLEQYF
TRBJ1-4,.,TRBV30,TRBD1,TGTGCCTGGAGTGGGGACAGGGAAAAACTGTTTTTT,CAWSGDREKLFF
TRBJ2-5,many,TRBV5-4,TRBD1,TGTGCCAGCAGCCCAGCCGGGACAGGGTTTGAGACCCAGTACTTC,CASSPAGTGFETQYF
TRBJ1-1,.,TRBV29-1,.,TGCAGCGTCTATCACTGGGAAACTGAAGCTTTCTTT,CSVYHWETEAFF
TRBJ1-4,many,TRBV7-2,TRBD1,TGTGCCAGCAGCGTACAGGGGGGGGGATTCGGTGAAAAACTGTTTTTT,CASSVQGGGFGEKLFF
TRBJ2-5,.,TRBV10-3,TRBD1,TGTGCCTCCACAGGGGGCGGTGAAGAGACCCAGTACTTC,CASTGGGEETQYF